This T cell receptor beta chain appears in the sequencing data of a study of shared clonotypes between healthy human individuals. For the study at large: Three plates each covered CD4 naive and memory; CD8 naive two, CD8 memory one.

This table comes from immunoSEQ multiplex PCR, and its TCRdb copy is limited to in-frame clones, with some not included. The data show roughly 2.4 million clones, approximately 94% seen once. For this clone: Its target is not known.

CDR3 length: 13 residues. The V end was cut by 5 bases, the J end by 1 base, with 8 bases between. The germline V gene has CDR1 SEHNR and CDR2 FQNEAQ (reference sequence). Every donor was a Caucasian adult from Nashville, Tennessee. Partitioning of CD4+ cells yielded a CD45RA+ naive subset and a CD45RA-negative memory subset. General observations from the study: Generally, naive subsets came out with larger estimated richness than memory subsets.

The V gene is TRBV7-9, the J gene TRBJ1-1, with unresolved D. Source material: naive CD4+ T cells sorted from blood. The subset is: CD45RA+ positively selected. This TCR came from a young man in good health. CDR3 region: CASSGSANTEAFF. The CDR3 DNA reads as TGTGCCAGCAGCGGGTCCGCGAACACTGAAGCTTTCTTT.